The present T cell receptor (beta chain) was sequenced within a study of CD8+ T cells in alopecia areata. Study outcomes and limitations: Alopecia totalis/universalis scalp especially showed more expanded CD8+ clones than normal scalp. Clarity of TCR sharing across patients fell short of that in mice, possibly HLA-related.

Remarks on this clone: The antigen remains unidentified.

T lymphocytes (CD4+ and CD8+) were sorted from PBMCs. Germline CDR1 reads MGHRA; CDR2 reads YSYEKL. Trimming cost V 1 base and J 1 base, with 14 bases left between them. The CDR3 totals 18 residues. Reverse transcribed after extraction, RNA yielded cDNA as the sequencing template. Assay used: immunoSEQ multiplex PCR; TCRdb lists only in-frame clones, some missing. The sample lists roughly 100,000 clones, approximately 58% occurring once. Sequenced: CD4+ T cells sorted from blood. The clonotype was recovered from a human donor in good health. This chain joins TRBV4-1 and TRBJ2-6; D gene unclear. Here the CDR3 reads CASSQGPLPASGANVLTF. In DNA form, the CDR3 reads TGCGCCAGCAGCCAAGGACCGCTGCCAGCGTCTGGGGCCAACGTCCTGACTTTC.